Presented here are 9 T cell receptor beta chains from one specimen sequenced in a study of T cells in Graves' hyperthyroidism and ophthalmopathy. RNA transcripts yielded amplified TCR beta CDR3 regions. HTBI primers were employed in a first-round RT-PCR of the TCR CDR3. Each CDR3 protein gets one entry after TCRdb re-called the multiplex PCR reads with MiXCR. The table lists 730,000 or so distinct CDR3 sequences, roughly a sixth of them singletons. The specimen sequenced was blood. Every receptor here comes from a woman aged 45-65 years with Graves' hyperthyroidism that later progressed to Graves' ophthalmopathy.

This clonotype has more than one count but fewer than ten. The chain couples TRBV19 to TRBJ1-5; perhaps TRBD1 as D (5 bases). Germline CDR1 reads LNHDA; CDR2 reads SQIVND (reference sequence). V lost 3 bases and J lost 9, with 18 bases in between. The length of the CDR3 is 15 residues. The chain's CDR3 is CASSIRVGDSSPQHF. DNA of the CDR3: TGTGCCAGTAGTATCAGGGTAGGAGATTCCTCGCCCCAGCATTTT.

The chain carries TRBV19 and TRBJ1-1; D not certain. This CDR3 has 12 amino acids. Trimming cost V 2 bases and J 4 bases, with 5 bases left between them. Germline assignment: CDR1 LNHDA and CDR2 SQIVND (reference sequence). DNA for the CDR3: TGTGCCAGTAGTATACAGAGCACTGAAGCTTTCTTT. Residues: CASSIQSTEAFF.

The chain couples TRBV12-3 or TRBV12-4 to TRBJ2-3; TRBD1 matches 9 bases. There are 17 residues in the CDR3. V trimming: 5 bases; J trimming: 2 bases; junction bases outside the gene matches: 11. The CDR3 spells CASSVRDRDSVTDTQYF. CDR3 nucleotides: TGTGCCAGCAGTGTCCGGGACAGGGATAGTGTCACAGATACGCAGTATTTT.

The chain carries TRBV20-1 and TRBJ2-2; D remains unclear. V gave up 0 bases and J gave up 1 base, with 0 bases separating them. The CDR3 contains 12 residues. Looked up from germline, CDR1 is DFQATT and CDR2 is SNEGSKA (reference sequence). CDR3 in DNA: TGCAGTGCTAGAGAGAACACCGGGGAGCTGTTTTTT. Amino acids: CSARENTGELFF.

The chain carries TRBV6-1 and TRBJ1-2, with TRBD1 matching over 7 bases. CDR3 length: 14 residues. The J segment lost 8 bases and the V segment lost 2 bases, leaving 8 bases of the junction unmatched. The germline V gene encodes CDR1 MNHNS and CDR2 SASEGT. The CDR3 DNA reads TGTGCCAGCAGTGAACCGGACAGGAATATCGGCTACACCTTC. Translation gives CASSEPDRNIGYTF.

The V call is TRBV9, the J call TRBJ2-7; 11 nucleotides match TRBD2. CDR3 length: 15 residues. Germline V lookup: CDR1 SGDLS, CDR2 YYNGEE. V shed 4 bases, J shed 0 bases, and the junction held 3 bases outside the gene matches. CDR3 sequence reads: CASSTTSGASYEQYF. In nucleotides, the CDR3 is TGTGCCAGCAGCACGACTAGCGGGGCCTCCTACGAGCAGTACTTC.

In this sample, this clonotype turned up many times. The chain is built from TRBV5-1 and TRBJ1-1, with D possibly matching TRBD1 (5 bases). The CDR3 runs 17 residues. Germline V gene lookup returns CDR1 SGHRS and CDR2 YFSETQ. The V and J ends lost 3 bases and 3 bases respectively, with 21 bases between them. CDR3 in amino acids: CASSWRRTGFRDTEAFF. Here the CDR3 DNA reads TGCGCCAGCAGCTGGCGTAGAACAGGCTTTCGGGACACTGAAGCTTTCTTT.

The CDR3 is CSVELYTGELFF. As DNA, the CDR3 is TGCAGCGTTGAACTGTACACCGGGGAGCTGTTTTTT. V is TRBV29-1 and J is TRBJ2-2; D not certain. This CDR3 region has 12 residues. Germline V gives CDR1 SQVTM, CDR2 ANQGSEA. V lost 2 bases and J lost 3, with 4 bases in between.

This chain joins TRBV19 and TRBJ1-1; no definite D call. Germline V gives CDR1 LNHDA, CDR2 SQIVND (reference sequence). The ends were cut back, 3 bases at V and 3 bases at J, with 8 bases in the middle. This CDR3 has 13 amino acids. Here the CDR3 reads CASSMSRDTEAFF. The CDR3 region has the DNA TGTGCCAGTAGTATGTCCCGGGACACTGAAGCTTTCTTT.